This T cell receptor beta chain derives from a study of shared clonotypes between healthy human individuals. The study, taken as a whole, reports: Among donors, clonotype sharing was expected to be affected by sequencing depth. Some naive CD4 clonotypes, 5% to 5.5%, turned up in common across a handful of donors.

Method: immunoSEQ multiplex PCR; TCRdb's copy keeps in-frame clones and lacks some. The repertoire has 730,000 or so clones, approximately 75% of them found once; the top ten carry 1.8%. In the case of this clone: Its antigen is undetermined. Other DNA sequences in this sample translate to the same CDR3.

The clonotype originates from a woman in her thirties in good health. Material: memory CD4+ T cells sorted from blood. Subset here: CD45RA-negative fraction.

The CDR3 DNA is TGTGCCAGCAGCGTATCCACAGATACGCAGTATTTT. Amino acids: CASSVSTDTQYF. The rearrangement joins TRBV9 to TRBJ2-3; D is uncertain. The CDR3 spans 12 residues. Germline CDR1 and CDR2: SGDLS and YYNGEE. Trimming stripped 1 base from V and 2 bases from J, with 2 bases between.